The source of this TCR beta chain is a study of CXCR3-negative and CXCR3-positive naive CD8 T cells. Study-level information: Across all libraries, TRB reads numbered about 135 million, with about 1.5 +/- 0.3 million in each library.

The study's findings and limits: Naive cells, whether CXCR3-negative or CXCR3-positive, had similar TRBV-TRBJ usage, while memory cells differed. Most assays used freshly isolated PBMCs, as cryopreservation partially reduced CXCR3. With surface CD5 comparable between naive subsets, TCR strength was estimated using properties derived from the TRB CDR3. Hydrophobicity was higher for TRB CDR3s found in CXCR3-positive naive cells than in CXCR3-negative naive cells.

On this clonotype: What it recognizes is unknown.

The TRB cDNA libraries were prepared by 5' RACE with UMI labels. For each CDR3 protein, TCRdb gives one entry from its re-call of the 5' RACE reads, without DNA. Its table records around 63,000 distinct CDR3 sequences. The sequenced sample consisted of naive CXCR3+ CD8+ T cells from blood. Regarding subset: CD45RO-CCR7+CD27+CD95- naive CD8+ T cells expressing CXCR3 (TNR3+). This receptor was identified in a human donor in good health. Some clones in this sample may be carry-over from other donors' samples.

The CDR3: CACQRRGRGQPQHF. The chain has TRBV30 and TRBJ1-5. The CDR3 consists of 14 residues. Germline assignment: CDR1 GTSNPN and CDR2 SVGIG (reference sequence).